The present T cell receptor (beta chain) was sequenced within a study of sequential checkpoint blockade in melanoma. Assay: immunoSEQ multiplex PCR; the TCRdb copy retains only in-frame clones and omits some. Here the sample spans roughly 12,000 clones, 60% to 80% being singletons. This CDR3 has 16 amino acids. Trimming removed 4 bases from V and 0 bases from J, with 13 bases in between. Germline V gene sequence: CDR1 LNHDA, CDR2 SQIVND (reference sequence). Described treatment: randomized to nivolumab then ipilimumab (arm A) or the reverse (arm B). Sequenced material: CD8+ T cells sorted from blood (inferred from file names), taken from a patient given nivolumab and ipilimumab in sequence. V gene TRBV19 combines with J gene TRBJ2-1; D is undetermined. The TCR was taken from a human donor with melanoma. CDR3 amino acids: CASSTLAAYSYNEQFF. The CDR3 nucleotides are TGTGCCAGTAGTACCCTGGCGGCTTACTCCTACAATGAGCAGTTCTTC. The whole variable domain, filled in from reference TRBV19 and TRBJ2-1, reads DGGITQSPKYLFRKEGQNVTLSCEQNLNHDAMYWYRQDPGQGLRLIYYSQIVNDFQKGDIAEGYSVSREKKESFPLTVTSAQKNPTAFYLCASSTLAAYSYNEQFFGPGTRLTVL.